Following are 30 T cell receptor beta chains from one sample sequenced in a study of response to subunit inactivated influenza vaccine. TCRdb processed the RT-PCR reads anew with MiXCR; each CDR3 protein has one entry. The profile shows roughly 460,000 distinct CDR3 sequences, 9.5% to 13% of them singletons. The sample was PBMCs from blood, taken 40 to 50 days after vaccination. These receptors were taken from a man aged 45-65 years who received an inactivated influenza vaccine.

Many counts were recorded for this clonotype. The chain recombines TRBV29-1 with TRBJ2-1, with 7 bases identical to TRBD1. The CDR3 sequence is 15 residues long. The V and J ends lost 1 base and 4 bases, in that order; junction bases with no gene match: 7. Germline CDR1 and CDR2: SQVTM and ANQGSEA. This CDR3 is CSVEGSTGSYNEQFF. The CDR3 bases are TGCAGCGTTGAAGGGTCGACAGGGAGTTACAATGAGCAGTTCTTC.

The table lists this clonotype with a few counts. The J gene is TRBJ2-1, the V gene TRBV7-6; a possible D gene is TRBD2 (7 bases). The CDR3 is 14 amino acids. Germline values: CDR1 SGHVS, CDR2 FNYEAQ. V was clipped by 5 bases and J by 9 bases, with 17 bases between them. The CDR3 sequence is CASSNRGGVIEQFF. The CDR3 DNA reads as TGTGCCAGCAGCAATAGGGGGGGGGTTATTGAGCAGTTCTTC.

The rearrangement uses TRBV7-9 and TRBJ2-1, with a weak D call TRBD2 (5 bases). CDR1 and CDR2 (germline): SEHNR, FQNEAQ (reference sequence). V was shortened by 4 bases and J by 4 bases, with 17 bases between the two germline ends. This CDR3 comprises 16 residues. Here the CDR3 DNA reads TGTGCCAGCAGCTACCTCTCGCGGGCAATTTACAATGAGCAGTTCTTC. Its translation is CASSYLSRAIYNEQFF.

This clonotype was detected ten times or more. The genes are TRBV4-3 and TRBJ2-5; TRBD1 aligns across 10 bases. Germline CDR1 LGHNA, CDR2 YSLEER. This CDR3 is built from 17 residues. V was pared by 2 bases and J by 4 bases, with 10 bases of the junction left unmatched. The CDR3 spells CASSQNFPGTGVETQYF. CDR3 in DNA: TGCGCCAGCAGCCAAAACTTTCCCGGGACAGGGGTAGAGACCCAGTACTTC.

This clonotype came up a few times. This sequence joins TRBV24-1 and TRBJ2-3; 11 nucleotides agree with TRBD2. Per germline, CDR1 KGHDR and CDR2 SFDVKD. CDR3 size: 14 residues. V shed 3 bases and J 11 bases; nucleotides not matched to a gene: 6. CDR3 DNA: TGTGCCACCAGTGATACGCTAGCGGGGGGAGTGCAGTATTTT. The encoded protein is CATSDTLAGGVQYF.

This clonotype came up many times. The V call is TRBV12-3 or TRBV12-4, the J call TRBJ1-1; D unclear. Trimming left V 8 bases short and J 2 bases short, with 12 bases between. This CDR3 is 13 amino acids long. The chain's CDR3 is CASRERGNTEAFF. In DNA form, the CDR3 reads TGTGCCAGCCGGGAAAGAGGAAACACTGAAGCTTTCTTT.

The V call is TRBV7-8, the J call TRBJ2-2; TRBD1 agrees at 9 bases. This CDR3 comprises 16 residues. The germline CDR1 and CDR2 sequences are SGHVS and FQNEAQ. The trim removed 5 bases at V and 7 bases at J, leaving 11 bases unmatched. As DNA, the CDR3 is TGTGCCAGCAGCCCCGAACAGGGGGCTAGAGGCGGGGAGCTGTTTTTT. Translated, it gives CASSPEQGARGGELFF.

The chain employs TRBV12-3 or TRBV12-4 and TRBJ2-4; D may match TRBD1 or TRBD2 (5 bases each). Trimming pared 3 bases from V and 14 bases from J, leaving 11 bases between. This CDR3 is 11 amino acids long. The CDR3 DNA reads TGTGCCAGCAGTTTGGGGGAAAGCGAGTACTTC. As protein: CASSLGESEYF.

The chain recombines TRBV12-3 or TRBV12-4 with TRBJ2-6; D uncertain. V lost 1 base and J lost 4, with 8 bases in between. The CDR3 length is 15 residues. The CDR3 coding sequence is TGTGCCAGCAGTTTAGACAGATCCGGGGCCAACGTCCTGACTTTC. Protein sequence: CASSLDRSGANVLTF.

This clonotype was counted many times. The chain employs TRBV12-3 or TRBV12-4 and TRBJ2-2; 7 positions match TRBD1. The CDR3 extends over 14 amino acids. The V gene end was trimmed by 6 bases and the J gene end by 6 bases; junction bases not matched to a gene: 7. The chain's CDR3 is CASRTGIRAGELFF. As DNA, the CDR3 is TGTGCCAGCAGGACAGGGATCCGGGCCGGGGAGCTGTTTTTT.

This clonotype was seen many times. The gene calls are TRBV6-2 or TRBV6-3 and TRBJ1-2, with D possibly TRBD1 on 5 matching bases. The CDR3 extends over 16 amino acids. CDR1 and CDR2 from the germline V gene are MNHEY and SVGEGT. Trimming took off 1 base at V and 4 bases at J, with 16 bases between the two ends. The CDR3 nucleotides read TGTGCCAGCAGTTACTTCCCCAGAGACAGTTCCTATGGCTACACCTTC. Translating it yields CASSYFPRDSSYGYTF.

The rearrangement links TRBV10-3 to TRBJ1-2, with D possibly matching TRBD1 (6 bases). The CDR3 has 15 amino acids. The V gene lost 2 bases and the J gene lost 8 bases, with 18 bases spanning the gap. From germline, CDR1 is ENHRY and CDR2 SYGVKD. CDR3 sequence reads: CAISEEVRGPPGYTF. Here the CDR3 DNA reads TGTGCCATCAGTGAGGAGGTGCGGGGGCCCCCGGGCTACACCTTC.

This clonotype has only a few counts. This chain connects TRBV29-1 to TRBJ2-5; D is ambiguous. Trimming took 0 bases from V and 7 from J, leaving 15 bases between them. The CDR3 extends over 14 amino acids. Germline lookup yields CDR1 SQVTM and CDR2 ANQGSEA. Here the CDR3 reads CSVEDPMVPGTQYF. The CDR3 bases are TGCAGCGTTGAAGATCCCATGGTCCCAGGGACCCAGTACTTC.

This clonotype showed up just a few times. V and J are TRBV12-3 or TRBV12-4 and TRBJ2-3; the D gene is possibly TRBD2 (6 bases). The CDR3 runs 15 residues. V lost 6 bases and J lost 3, with 16 bases in between. This chain's CDR3 is CASSKNTGGTDTQYF. In nucleotides, the CDR3 is TGTGCCAGCAGCAAAAACACTGGAGGGACAGATACGCAGTATTTT.

The chain combines TRBV9 with TRBJ2-7; D possibly corresponds to TRBD2 (6 bases). CDR3 length equals 15 residues. Germline V gene lookup returns CDR1 SGDLS and CDR2 YYNGEE. With 4 bases removed from V and 5 bases from J, the gap between germline ends came to 19 bases. The CDR3 DNA follows: TGTGCCAGCAGCCCCTTTTCTACCGGGGGAGACGAGCAGTACTTC. It codes for CASSPFSTGGDEQYF.

The V and J genes are TRBV7-3 and TRBJ2-1; D is ambiguous. V lost 0 bases to trimming and J lost 3 bases, with 12 bases between them. The CDR3 sequence is 16 residues long. Germline V gives CDR1 SGHTA, CDR2 FQGTGA. The CDR3 DNA reads as TGTGCCAGCAGCTTAACGAGCAGTCAGAGCTACAATGAGCAGTTCTTC. It codes for CASSLTSSQSYNEQFF.

V is TRBV18 and J is TRBJ2-1; D unresolved. Germline V gene data show CDR1 as KGHSH and CDR2 as LQKENI. The V end was cut by 3 bases, the J end by 13 bases, with 16 bases between. The CDR3 is 13 residues long. The CDR3 loop is CASSPPTDYRQFF. CDR3 in DNA: TGTGCCAGCTCACCTCCCACTGATTACCGACAGTTCTTC. Variable domain in full (rest from reference TRBV18 and TRBJ2-1): NAGVMQNPRHLVRRRGQEARLRCSPMKGHSHVYWYRQLPEEGLKFMVYLQKENIIDESGMPKERFSAEFPKEGPSILRIQQVVRGDSAAYFCASSPPTDYRQFFGPGTRLTVL.

This clonotype was counted a few times. This chain connects TRBV21-1 to TRBJ1-1. TRBV21-1 is designated a pseudogene. The CDR3 runs 12 residues. The CDR3 bases are TGTGCCAGCAGCAAAAAGAACACTGAAGCTTTCTTT. Translating it yields CASSKKNTEAFF.

There are many counts of this clonotype. V gene TRBV20-1 combines with J gene TRBJ2-7; 14 nucleotides line up with TRBD2. J gave up 5 bases and V 3 bases, and 6 bases lay outside the gene matches. Germline V gene sequence: CDR1 DFQATT, CDR2 SNEGSKA (reference sequence). This CDR3 spans 15 amino acids. DNA for the CDR3: TGCAGTGCTAGGGGGACTAGCGGGAGTATCAACGAGCAGTACTTC. Its protein product is CSARGTSGSINEQYF.

This chain joins TRBV7-2 and TRBJ1-6, with a weak D call TRBD1 (6 bases). The V end lost 2 bases, the J end lost 7 bases, and 15 bases lay between the germline ends. CDR3 length: 16 residues. Germline loops: CDR1 SGHTA, CDR2 FQGNSA. CDR3 DNA sequence: TGTGCCAGCAGCTTATTGGGGGGGGCCGGCAATTCACCCCTCCACTTT. It specifies CASSLLGGAGNSPLHF.

V and J are TRBV5-1 and TRBJ2-1; D is undetermined. Germline V gene data show CDR1 as SGHRS and CDR2 as YFSETQ. The ends were cut back, 1 base at V and 7 bases at J, with 15 bases in the middle. The CDR3 consists of 15 residues. The CDR3 is CASSLTQAGGNEQFF. The DNA for the CDR3 is TGCGCCAGCAGCTTGACCCAGGCCGGTGGGAATGAGCAGTTCTTC.

The genes are TRBV27 and TRBJ2-7; D possibly uses TRBD1 or TRBD2 (5 bases each). This CDR3 is built from 15 residues. Trimming cost V 3 bases and J 4 bases, with 16 bases left between them. Germline assignment: CDR1 MNHEY and CDR2 SMNVEV (reference sequence). This CDR3 is CASSFSAGWGYEQYF. In DNA form, the CDR3 reads TGTGCCAGCAGTTTTTCCGCGGGTTGGGGGTACGAGCAGTACTTC.

This clonotype showed up just a few times. The chain combines TRBV10-3 with TRBJ2-1; TRBD2 matches at 12 bases. V lost 2 bases to trimming and J lost 8 bases; unmatched junction nucleotides: 4. Per the germline V gene, CDR1 is ENHRY and CDR2 is SYGVKD. The length of the CDR3 is 15 residues. CDR3: CAISETSGRFDEQFF. The CDR3 region has the DNA TGTGCCATCAGTGAGACTAGCGGGAGGTTTGATGAGCAGTTCTTC.

V is TRBV10-3 and J is TRBJ2-1; D remains unclear. Trimming took 2 bases from V and 3 from J, leaving 5 bases between them. CDR3 size: 13 residues. Germline lookup yields CDR1 ENHRY and CDR2 SYGVKD. This CDR3 reads CAISEDRYNEQFF. The CDR3 DNA follows: TGTGCCATCAGTGAGGACCGCTACAATGAGCAGTTCTTC.

DNA of the CDR3: TGCAGTGCTCAAAACCCGGCTAGCGGGAGGGGAAATACGCAGTATTTT. Translated: CSAQNPASGRGNTQYF. The chain is built from TRBV20-1 and TRBJ2-3, with TRBD2 identical over 12 bases. J gave up 7 bases and V 5 bases, and 13 bases lay outside the gene matches. CDR3 length equals 16 residues. Germline V lookup: CDR1 DFQATT, CDR2 SNEGSKA (reference sequence).

This clonotype appeared a few times. The rearrangement joins TRBV7-2 to TRBJ2-3; possible D gene TRBD2, 5 bases. CDR3 length: 17 amino acids. Germline assignment: CDR1 SGHTA and CDR2 FQGNSA. V lost 5 bases and J lost 1, with 19 bases in between. CDR3 in amino acids: CASSQTGITAGTDTQYF. Here the CDR3 DNA reads TGTGCCAGCAGCCAGACCGGGATTACGGCTGGCACAGATACGCAGTATTTT.

V usage is TRBV6-2 or TRBV6-3 and J usage is TRBJ1-1; 7 bases map to TRBD1. Germline V gene data show CDR1 as MNHEY and CDR2 as SVGEGT. V lost 4 bases, J lost 7 bases, and 12 bases stayed unmatched. CDR3 size: 15 residues. The CDR3 is CASSSAKGGGHEAFF. The CDR3 DNA follows: TGTGCCAGCAGTTCCGCCAAGGGAGGGGGCCATGAAGCTTTCTTT.

The chain has TRBV7-9 and TRBJ2-7; D is uncertain. Looked up from germline, CDR1 is SEHNR and CDR2 is FQNEAQ (reference sequence). Between the trimmed V and J ends, which lost 8 bases and 0 bases, there was a span of 14 bases. The CDR3 has 14 amino acids. CDR3 sequence reads: CASGGGPNSYEQYF. CDR3 DNA: TGTGCCAGCGGCGGTGGCCCAAACTCCTACGAGCAGTACTTC.

This clonotype was seen at least ten times. This chain links TRBV12-3 or TRBV12-4 with TRBJ1-1; D uncertain. With 3 bases removed from V and 0 bases from J, the gap between germline ends came to 5 bases. The CDR3 is 13 residues long. The CDR3 DNA reads as TGTGCCAGCAGTTTCTCCCTGAACACTGAAGCTTTCTTT. This sequence encodes CASSFSLNTEAFF.

V gene TRBV7-9 combines with J gene TRBJ1-1; perhaps TRBD1 as D (5 bases). This CDR3 region has 15 residues. V was cut by 0 bases and J by 1 base, with 9 bases left in between. Germline CDR1 reads SEHNR; CDR2 reads FQNEAQ (reference sequence). CDR3 nucleotide sequence: TGTGCCAGCAGCTTAGCGCGGGGGGGGAACACTGAAGCTTTCTTT. Amino acid sequence: CASSLARGGNTEAFF.